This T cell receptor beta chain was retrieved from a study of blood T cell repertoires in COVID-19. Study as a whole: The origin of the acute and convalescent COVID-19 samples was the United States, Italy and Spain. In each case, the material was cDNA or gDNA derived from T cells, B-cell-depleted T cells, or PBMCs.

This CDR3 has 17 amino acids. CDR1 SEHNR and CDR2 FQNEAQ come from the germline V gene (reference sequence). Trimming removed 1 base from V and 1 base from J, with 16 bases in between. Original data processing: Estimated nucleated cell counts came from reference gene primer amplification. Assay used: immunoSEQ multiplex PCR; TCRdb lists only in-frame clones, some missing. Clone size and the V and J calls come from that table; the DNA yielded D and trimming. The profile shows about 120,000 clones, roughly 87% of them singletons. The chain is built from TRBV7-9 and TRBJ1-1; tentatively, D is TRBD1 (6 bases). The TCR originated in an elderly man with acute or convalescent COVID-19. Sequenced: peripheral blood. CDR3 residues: CASSLDRAEIWNTEAFF. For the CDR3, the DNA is TGTGCCAGCAGCTTAGACAGGGCCGAGATATGGAACACTGAAGCTTTCTTT.